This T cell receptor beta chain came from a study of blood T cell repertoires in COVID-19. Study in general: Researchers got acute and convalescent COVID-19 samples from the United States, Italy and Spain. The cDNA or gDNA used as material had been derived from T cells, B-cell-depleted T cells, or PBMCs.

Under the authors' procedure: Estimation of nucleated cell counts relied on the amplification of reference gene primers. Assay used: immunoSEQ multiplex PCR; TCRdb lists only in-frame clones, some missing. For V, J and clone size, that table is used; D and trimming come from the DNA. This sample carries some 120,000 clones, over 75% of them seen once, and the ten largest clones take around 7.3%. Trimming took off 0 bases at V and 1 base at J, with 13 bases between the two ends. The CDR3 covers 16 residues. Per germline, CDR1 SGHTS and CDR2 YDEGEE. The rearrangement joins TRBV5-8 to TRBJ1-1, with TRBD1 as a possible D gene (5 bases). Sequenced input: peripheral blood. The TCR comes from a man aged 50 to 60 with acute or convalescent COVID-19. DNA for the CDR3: TGTGCCAGCAGCTTGGATGGGGCGCAAAGGAACACTGAAGCTTTCTTT. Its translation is CASSLDGAQRNTEAFF.